Presented here are 21 T cell receptor beta chains from one specimen sequenced in a study of CD8 T cells in ankylosing spondylitis. TCRdb recomputed calls from the 5' RACE reads with MiXCR, one row per CDR3 protein. The sample includes some 350,000 distinct CDR3 sequences, about 15% of them seen just once. Specimen: blood, either unsorted or a sorted T cell fraction (not recorded which). These TCRs come from a male donor with ankylosing spondylitis or in good health (not recorded which).

This clonotype came up a few times. The chain recombines TRBV3-1 with TRBJ1-1; D is perhaps TRBD1 (6 bases). CDR1 and CDR2 from the germline V gene are LGHDT and YNNKEL (reference sequence). Trimming pared 0 bases from V and 5 bases from J, leaving 16 bases between. The CDR3 consists of 16 residues. CDR3 DNA: TGTGCCAGCAGCCAAGAAACGGCCTCCAGGGGAACTGAAGCTTTCTTT. Protein product: CASSQETASRGTEAFF.

The gene calls are TRBV20-1 and TRBJ2-7, with TRBD1 matching 9 bases. Trimming at V came to 0 bases and at J to 2 bases, leaving 8 bases not matched to a gene. The CDR3 totals 16 residues. Germline V gives CDR1 DFQATT, CDR2 SNEGSKA (reference sequence). CDR3 bases: TGCAGTGCTAGAGATGTTCGCGGGACAGGGCCCTACGAGCAGTACTTC. Residues: CSARDVRGTGPYEQYF.

This clonotype was seen many times. J is TRBJ2-1 and V is TRBV5-1; D perhaps matches TRBD2 (5 bases). Trimming removed 0 bases at V and 9 bases at J, with 16 bases between. CDR1 is SGHRS and CDR2 is YFSETQ in the germline V gene. This CDR3 is 15 amino acids long. CDR3 nucleotides: TGCGCCAGCAGCTTGGAATCTAGCTGGAATGGTGAGCAGTTCTTC. Translation gives CASSLESSWNGEQFF.

The V call is TRBV4-1, the J call TRBJ2-7; unclear D gene. Germline V gives CDR1 MGHRA, CDR2 YSYEKL. This CDR3 has 15 residues. The ends were cut back, 0 bases at V and 0 bases at J, with 9 bases in the middle. CDR3 in DNA: TGCGCCAGCAGCCAAGATACGACGAGCTCCTACGAGCAGTACTTC. It yields the protein CASSQDTTSSYEQYF.

The chain joins TRBV2 to TRBJ2-3; D is possibly TRBD1 or TRBD2 (5 bases each). V was shortened by 3 bases and J by 0 bases, with 7 bases between the two germline ends. The CDR3 extends over 14 amino acids. The V gene's germline CDR1 is SNHLY and CDR2 FYNNEI. The CDR3 region has the DNA TGTGCCAGCAGTGACTGGGGGAGCACAGATACGCAGTATTTT. This translates into CASSDWGSTDTQYF.

This clonotype appeared a few times. The genes are TRBV7-6 and TRBJ2-7; D unclear. The V gene's germline CDR1 is SGHVS and CDR2 FNYEAQ. CDR3 size: 15 residues. V was pared by 0 bases and J by 2 bases, with 11 bases between. CDR3 sequence (DNA): TGTGCCAGCAGCTTAGCGGAAGGAGAGGCCTACGAGCAGTACTTC. Its translation is CASSLAEGEAYEQYF. Full variable domain (rest looked up from reference TRBV7-6 and TRBJ2-7): GAGVSQSPRYKVTKRGQDVALRCDPISGHVSLYWYRQALGQGPEFLTYFNYEAQQDKSGLPNDRFSAERPEGSISTLTIQRTEQRDSAMYRCASSLAEGEAYEQYFGPGTRLTVT.

The rearrangement joins TRBV15 to TRBJ2-5; D is uncertain. Germline CDR1 is LNHNV and CDR2 is YYDKDF (reference sequence). V was shortened by 5 bases and J by 4 bases, with 11 bases between the two germline ends. The CDR3 covers 13 residues. This CDR3 is CATSPSQLETQYF. DNA for the CDR3: TGTGCCACCAGCCCAAGTCAATTAGAGACCCAGTACTTC. The whole variable domain, filled in from reference TRBV15 and TRBJ2-5, reads DAMVIQNPRYQVTQFGKPVTLSCSQTLNHNVMYWYQQKSSQAPKLLFHYYDKDFNNEADTPDNFQSRRPNTSFCFLDIRSPGLGDTAMYLCATSPSQLETQYFGPGTRLLVL.

The chain carries TRBV12-3 or TRBV12-4 and TRBJ1-2; TRBD1 matches at 7 bases. The length of the CDR3 is 15 residues. V was pared by 5 bases and J by 6 bases, with 12 bases of the junction left unmatched. The CDR3 here is CASSDRERGRNGYTF. CDR3 DNA: TGTGCCAGCAGTGACAGGGAAAGGGGCCGGAATGGCTACACCTTC.

The V gene is TRBV7-2, the J gene TRBJ2-7, with 7 bases aligning to TRBD1. The CDR3 has 14 residues. V lost 4 bases to trimming and J lost 2 bases; unmatched junction nucleotides: 5. From germline, CDR1 is SGHTA and CDR2 FQGNSA. CDR3 DNA sequence: TGTGCCAGCAGCTCCTGGACAGGCACCTACGAGCAGTACTTC. Protein: CASSSWTGTYEQYF.

This clonotype was picked up a small number of times. V and J are TRBV20-1 and TRBJ2-7, with D perhaps TRBD1 (6 bases). This CDR3 is 14 amino acids long. Germline values: CDR1 DFQATT, CDR2 SNEGSKA (reference sequence). Trimming cost V 4 bases and J 3 bases, with 16 bases left between them. The CDR3 DNA follows: TGCAGTGCTACTTACAGGGCGTTGAGCTACGAGCAGTACTTC. This translates into CSATYRALSYEQYF.

This clonotype was picked up a small number of times. CDR3 DNA: TGCGCCAGCAGCTCAAGGACTAGCGGGCAGAATGAGCAGTTCTTC. It codes for CASSSRTSGQNEQFF. V is TRBV5-1 and J is TRBJ2-1; the match to TRBD2 covers 11 bases. This CDR3 comprises 15 residues. V shed 3 bases, J shed 7 bases, and the junction held 6 bases outside the gene matches. Germline V lookup: CDR1 SGHRS, CDR2 YFSETQ.

This clonotype was seen repeatedly, ten times or more. V and J are TRBV5-5 and TRBJ2-1, with 9 bases lining up with TRBD1. The CDR3 is made up of 17 amino acids. V lost 4 bases and J lost 5; bases outside the gene matches: 13. Germline lookup yields CDR1 SGHKS and CDR2 YYEKEE (reference sequence). CDR3 region: CASSAPVRDRANNEQFF. The CDR3 DNA follows: TGTGCCAGCAGCGCTCCAGTCCGGGACAGGGCCAACAATGAGCAGTTCTTC.

The chain joins TRBV11-1 to TRBJ2-3, with D perhaps TRBD2 (5 bases). The V end was cut by 4 bases, the J end by 0 bases, with 14 bases between. This CDR3 is built from 16 residues. Germline V lookup: CDR1 SGHAT, CDR2 FQDESV (reference sequence). CDR3 in DNA: TGTGCCAGCAGCTCCCTTAAGACTACTAGCACAGATACGCAGTATTTT. This codes for CASSSLKTTSTDTQYF.

This clonotype occurred a few times. The V gene is TRBV6-2 or TRBV6-3, the J gene TRBJ2-3; D is unresolved. Deletions cut 6 bases from V and 5 bases from J, with 9 bases between. Germline V gene lookup returns CDR1 MNHEY and CDR2 SVGEGT. This CDR3 is built from 12 residues. Written as DNA, the CDR3 is TGTGCCAGCAGCCGAGCCAGAGATACGCAGTATTTT. It codes for CASSRARDTQYF.

The sample holds a few counts of this clonotype. In nucleotides, the CDR3 is TGTGCCAGCAGTTACTCTATGGCAGGGGCGGGCTCTGGAAACACCATATATTTT. Its translation is CASSYSMAGAGSGNTIYF. J is TRBJ1-3 and V is TRBV6-5; D perhaps matches TRBD1 (6 bases). This CDR3 spans 18 amino acids. V was pared by 0 bases and J by 0 bases, with 15 bases between. Germline CDR1 reads MNHEY; CDR2 reads SVGAGI.

This clonotype was counted only a few times. This chain uses TRBV6-5 with TRBJ1-2; possibly TRBD1 for D (5 bases). Per the germline V gene, CDR1 is MNHEY and CDR2 is SVGAGI. The V and J ends lost 0 bases and 2 bases respectively, with 13 bases between them. The length of the CDR3 is 16 residues. CDR3 region: CASSYSVTVSNYGYTF. Written as DNA, the CDR3 is TGTGCCAGCAGTTACTCGGTGACAGTAAGCAACTATGGCTACACCTTC.

This clonotype was counted a few times. CDR3 in DNA: TGTGCCAGCAGCTTGGGGGGTGCTGGGAGCTCCTACAATGAGCAGTTCTTC. This gives the protein CASSLGGAGSSYNEQFF. This chain joins TRBV7-6 and TRBJ2-1; TRBD2 might be the D (6 bases). The ends were cut back, 3 bases at V and 0 bases at J, with 15 bases in the middle. This CDR3 contains 17 residues. CDR1 SGHVS and CDR2 FNYEAQ come from the germline V gene.

The chain is built from TRBV9 and TRBJ2-5, with TRBD2 matching 7 bases. There are 15 residues in the CDR3. Germline CDR1 is SGDLS and CDR2 is YYNGEE. V shed 1 base and J 1 base; nucleotides not matched to a gene: 4. CDR3: CASSVSAGVQETQYF. The CDR3 bases are TGTGCCAGCAGCGTATCGGCGGGGGTCCAAGAGACCCAGTACTTC.

The rearrangement joins TRBV6-1 to TRBJ2-2; 11 nucleotides line up with TRBD2. The CDR3 spans 16 residues. CDR1 is MNHNS and CDR2 is SASEGT in the germline V gene. The J segment lost 2 bases and the V segment lost 6 bases, leaving 5 bases of the junction unmatched. Written as DNA, the CDR3 is TGTGCCAGCAGGACTCTAGCGGGGGGCAACACCGGGGAGCTGTTTTTT. This translates into CASRTLAGGNTGELFF.

This chain joins TRBV19 and TRBJ2-7; 7 nucleotides match TRBD1. The CDR3 runs 13 residues. Germline V gives CDR1 LNHDA, CDR2 SQIVND (reference sequence). The V and J ends lost 10 bases and 2 bases, in that order; junction bases with no gene match: 8. In DNA, the CDR3 is TGTGCCACCTCACAGGGGTTAGCCTACGAGCAGTACTTC. Translated: CATSQGLAYEQYF.

This clonotype has at least ten counts. The chain links TRBV7-9 to TRBJ2-3, with D perhaps assigned TRBD1 or TRBD2 (5 bases each). In germline, CDR1 is SEHNR, CDR2 FQNEAQ (reference sequence). V lost 3 bases and J lost 3, with 13 bases in between. CDR3 size: 15 residues. CDR3 region: CASSFRGSRTDTQYF. CDR3 coding DNA: TGTGCCAGCAGCTTCCGGGGCAGTAGGACAGATACGCAGTATTTT.